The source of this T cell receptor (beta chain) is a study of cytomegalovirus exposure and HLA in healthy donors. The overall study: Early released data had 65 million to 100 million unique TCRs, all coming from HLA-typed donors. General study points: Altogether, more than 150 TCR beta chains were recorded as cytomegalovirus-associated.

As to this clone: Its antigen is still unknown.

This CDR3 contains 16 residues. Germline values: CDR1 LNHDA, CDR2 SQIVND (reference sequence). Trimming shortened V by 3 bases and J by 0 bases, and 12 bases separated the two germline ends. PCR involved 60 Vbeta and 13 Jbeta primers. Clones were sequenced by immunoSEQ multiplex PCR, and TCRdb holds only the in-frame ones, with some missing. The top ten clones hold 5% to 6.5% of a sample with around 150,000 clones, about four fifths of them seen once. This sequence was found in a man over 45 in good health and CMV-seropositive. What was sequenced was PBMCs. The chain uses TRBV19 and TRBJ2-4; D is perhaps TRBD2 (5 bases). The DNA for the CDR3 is TGTGCCAGTAGTATTACGGGGAATCTAGCCAAAAACATTCAGTACTTC. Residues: CASSITGNLAKNIQYF.